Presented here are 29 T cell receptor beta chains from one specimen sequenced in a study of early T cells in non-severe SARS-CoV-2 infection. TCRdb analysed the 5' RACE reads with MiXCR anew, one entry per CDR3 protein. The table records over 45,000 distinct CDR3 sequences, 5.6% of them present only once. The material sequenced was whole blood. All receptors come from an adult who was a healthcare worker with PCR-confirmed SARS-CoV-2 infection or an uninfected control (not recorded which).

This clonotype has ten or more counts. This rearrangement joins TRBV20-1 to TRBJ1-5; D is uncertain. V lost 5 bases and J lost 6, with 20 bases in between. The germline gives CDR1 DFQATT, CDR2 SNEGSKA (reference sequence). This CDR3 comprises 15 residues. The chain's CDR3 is CSAAPFSLGSQPQHF. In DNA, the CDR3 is TGCAGTGCTGCCCCATTCTCATTGGGGAGTCAGCCCCAGCATTTT.

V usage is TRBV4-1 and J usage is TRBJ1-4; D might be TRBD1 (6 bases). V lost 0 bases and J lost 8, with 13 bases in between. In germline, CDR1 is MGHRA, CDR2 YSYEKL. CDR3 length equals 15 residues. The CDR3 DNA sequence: TGCGCCAGCAGCCAAGAGGCCAGGGGAAGGGAAAAACTGTTTTTT. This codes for CASSQEARGREKLFF.

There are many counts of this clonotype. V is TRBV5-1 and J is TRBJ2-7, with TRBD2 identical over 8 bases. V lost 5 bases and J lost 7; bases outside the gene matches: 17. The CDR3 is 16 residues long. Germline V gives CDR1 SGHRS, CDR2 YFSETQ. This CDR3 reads CASREGGLAGLEEQYF. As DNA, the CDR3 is TGCGCCAGCAGAGAAGGGGGGCTAGCGGGCCTGGAGGAGCAGTACTTC.

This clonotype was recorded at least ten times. The CDR3 DNA follows: TGCAGTGCTAGAGACCTCTATGGCTACACCTTC. It specifies CSARDLYGYTF. J is TRBJ1-2 and V is TRBV20-1, with D uncertain. CDR1 and CDR2 from the germline V gene are DFQATT and SNEGSKA (reference sequence). The CDR3 runs 11 residues. Trimming took off 0 bases at V and 4 bases at J, with 3 bases between the two ends.

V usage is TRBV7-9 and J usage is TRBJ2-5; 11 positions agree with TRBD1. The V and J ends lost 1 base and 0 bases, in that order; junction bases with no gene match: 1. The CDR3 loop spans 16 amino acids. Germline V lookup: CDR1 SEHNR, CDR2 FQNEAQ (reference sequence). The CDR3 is CASSLGDRGYQETQYF. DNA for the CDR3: TGTGCCAGCAGCTTAGGGGACAGGGGGTACCAAGAGACCCAGTACTTC.

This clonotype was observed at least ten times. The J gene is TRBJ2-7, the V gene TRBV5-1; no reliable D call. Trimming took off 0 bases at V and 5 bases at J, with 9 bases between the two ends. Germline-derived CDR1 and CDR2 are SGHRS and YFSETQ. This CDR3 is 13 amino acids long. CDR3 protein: CASSLAAANEQYF. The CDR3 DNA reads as TGCGCCAGCAGCTTGGCCGCCGCAAACGAGCAGTACTTC.

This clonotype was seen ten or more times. CDR3 coding DNA: TGTGCCAGCAGTTTGAGGCAGAATAATTCACCCCTCCACTTT. Its translation is CASSLRQNNSPLHF. V is TRBV12-3 or TRBV12-4 and J is TRBJ1-6; D is unclear. V lost 3 bases and J lost 5, with 8 bases in between. CDR3 size: 14 residues.

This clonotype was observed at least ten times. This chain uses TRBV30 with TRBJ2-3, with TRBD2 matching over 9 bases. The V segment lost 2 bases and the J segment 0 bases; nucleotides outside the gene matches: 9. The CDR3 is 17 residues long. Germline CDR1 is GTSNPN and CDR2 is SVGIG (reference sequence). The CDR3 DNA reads TGTGCCTGGAGTCTAGCGGGATCAAGGGCTAGCACAGATACGCAGTATTTT. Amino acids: CAWSLAGSRASTDTQYF.

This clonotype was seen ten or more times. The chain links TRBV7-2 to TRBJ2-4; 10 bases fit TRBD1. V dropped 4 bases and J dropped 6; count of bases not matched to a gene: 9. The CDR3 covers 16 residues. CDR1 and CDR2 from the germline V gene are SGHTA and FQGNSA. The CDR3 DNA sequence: TGTGCCAGCAGCTATAACGACAGGGGGCCCGGAAACATTCAGTACTTC. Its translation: CASSYNDRGPGNIQYF.

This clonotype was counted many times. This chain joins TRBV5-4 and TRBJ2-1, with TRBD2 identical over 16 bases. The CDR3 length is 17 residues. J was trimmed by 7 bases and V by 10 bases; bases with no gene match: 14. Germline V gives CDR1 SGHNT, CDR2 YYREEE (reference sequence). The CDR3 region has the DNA TGTGCCCCTCCGGGGACTAGCGGGGGGGTAAGAGATAATGAGCAGTTCTTC. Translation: CAPPGTSGGVRDNEQFF.

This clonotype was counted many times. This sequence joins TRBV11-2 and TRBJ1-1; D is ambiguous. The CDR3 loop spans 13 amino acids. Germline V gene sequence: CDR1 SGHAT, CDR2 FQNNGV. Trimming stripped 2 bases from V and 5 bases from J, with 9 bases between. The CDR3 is CASSLRLGTEAFF. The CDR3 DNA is TGTGCCAGCAGCTTAAGGCTCGGGACTGAAGCTTTCTTT.

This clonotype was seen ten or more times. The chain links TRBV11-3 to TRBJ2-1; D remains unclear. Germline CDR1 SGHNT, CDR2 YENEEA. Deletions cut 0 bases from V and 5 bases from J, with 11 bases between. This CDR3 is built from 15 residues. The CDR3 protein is CASSLDGIPDNEQFF. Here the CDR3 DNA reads TGTGCCAGCAGCTTAGATGGGATTCCTGACAATGAGCAGTTCTTC. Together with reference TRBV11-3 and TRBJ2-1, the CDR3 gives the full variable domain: EAGVVQSPRYKIIEKKQPVAFWCNPISGHNTLYWYLQNLGQGPELLIRYENEEAVDDSQLPKDRFSAERLKGVDSTLKIQPAELGDSAVYLCASSLDGIPDNEQFFGPGTRLTVL.

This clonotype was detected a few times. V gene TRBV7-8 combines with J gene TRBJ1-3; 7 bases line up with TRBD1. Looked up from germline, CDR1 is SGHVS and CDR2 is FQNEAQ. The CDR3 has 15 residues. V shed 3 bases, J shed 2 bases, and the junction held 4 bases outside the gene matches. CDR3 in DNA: TGTGCCAGCAGCTTTCAACAGGGGACTGGAAACACCATATATTTT. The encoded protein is CASSFQQGTGNTIYF.

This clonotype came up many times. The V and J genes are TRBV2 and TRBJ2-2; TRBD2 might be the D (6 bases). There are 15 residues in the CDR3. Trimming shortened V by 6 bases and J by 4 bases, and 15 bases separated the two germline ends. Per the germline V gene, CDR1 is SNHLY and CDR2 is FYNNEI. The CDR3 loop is CASSPQTSSTGELFF. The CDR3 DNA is TGTGCCAGCAGCCCCCAGACTAGTAGCACCGGGGAGCTGTTTTTT. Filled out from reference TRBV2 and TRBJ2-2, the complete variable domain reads EPEVTQTPSHQVTQMGQEVILRCVPISNHLYFYWYRQILGQKVEFLVSFYNNEISEKSEIFDDQFSVERPDGSNFTLKIRSTKLEDSAMYFCASSPQTSSTGELFFGEGSRLTVL.

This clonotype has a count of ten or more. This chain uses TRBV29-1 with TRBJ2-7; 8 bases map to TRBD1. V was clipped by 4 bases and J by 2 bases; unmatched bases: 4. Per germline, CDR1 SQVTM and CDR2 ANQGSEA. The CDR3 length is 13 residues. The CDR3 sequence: CSVARGLTYEQYF. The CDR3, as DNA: TGCAGCGTTGCCAGGGGGCTTACCTACGAGCAGTACTTC.

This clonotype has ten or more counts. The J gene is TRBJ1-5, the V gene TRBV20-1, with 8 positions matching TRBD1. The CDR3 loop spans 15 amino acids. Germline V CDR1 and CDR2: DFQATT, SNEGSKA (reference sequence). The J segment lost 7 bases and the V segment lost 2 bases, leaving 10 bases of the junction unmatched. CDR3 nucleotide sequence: TGCAGTGCTAGAACACCAGGGGGCGGAGGGCAGCCCCAGCATTTT. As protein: CSARTPGGGGQPQHF.

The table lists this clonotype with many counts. The DNA of the CDR3 is TGCGCCAGCGGCCGGGACTCCGGCACAGATACGCAGTATTTT. Translation: CASGRDSGTDTQYF. The chain is built from TRBV5-1 and TRBJ2-3; a weak D match, TRBD2 (6 bases). Trimming removed 7 bases at V and 1 base at J, with 13 bases between. CDR3 length: 14 amino acids. The germline gives CDR1 SGHRS, CDR2 YFSETQ.

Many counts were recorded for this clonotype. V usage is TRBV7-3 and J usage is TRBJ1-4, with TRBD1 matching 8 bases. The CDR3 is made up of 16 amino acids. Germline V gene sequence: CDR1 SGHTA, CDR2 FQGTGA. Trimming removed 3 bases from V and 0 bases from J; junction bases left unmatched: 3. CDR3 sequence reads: CASSLTGDTTNEKLFF. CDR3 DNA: TGTGCCAGCAGCTTGACAGGGGATACAACTAATGAAAAACTGTTTTTT.

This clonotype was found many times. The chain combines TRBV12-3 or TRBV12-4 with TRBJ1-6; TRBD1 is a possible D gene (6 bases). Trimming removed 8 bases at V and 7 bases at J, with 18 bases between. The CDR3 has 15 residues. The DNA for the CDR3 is TGTGCCAGCGGGGGGCAGGCTCCGGGGAATTCACCCCTCCACTTT. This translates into CASGGQAPGNSPLHF.

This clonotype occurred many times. The CDR3 region has the DNA TGCAGCGTTGAGATAGCCACGACCTACGAGCAGTACTTC. It is translated as CSVEIATTYEQYF. This chain joins TRBV29-1 and TRBJ2-7; D unclear. The V end was cut by 3 bases, the J end by 2 bases, with 11 bases between. The germline V gene encodes CDR1 SQVTM and CDR2 ANQGSEA. The CDR3 runs to 13 residues.

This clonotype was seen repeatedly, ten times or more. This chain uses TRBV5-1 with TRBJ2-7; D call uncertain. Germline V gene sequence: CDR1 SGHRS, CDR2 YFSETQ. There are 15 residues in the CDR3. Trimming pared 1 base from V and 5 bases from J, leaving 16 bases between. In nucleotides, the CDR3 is TGCGCCAGCAGCTTGCAGAACTCACTCTTCGACGAGCAGTACTTC. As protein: CASSLQNSLFDEQYF. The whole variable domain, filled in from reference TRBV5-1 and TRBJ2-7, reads KAGVTQTPRYLIKTRGQQVTLSCSPISGHRSVSWYQQTPGQGLQFLFEYFSETQRNKGNFPGRFSGRQFSNSRSEMNVSTLELGDSALYLCASSLQNSLFDEQYFGPGTRLTVT.

The CDR3 region has the DNA TGTGCCAGCAGCTACGACAGGTTGAATGAAAAACTGTTTTTT. Residues: CASSYDRLNEKLFF. This rearrangement joins TRBV5-7 to TRBJ1-4, with D tentatively TRBD1 (6 bases). TRBV5-7 is an ORF, with its function uncertain. This CDR3 is built from 14 residues. Trimming took 3 bases from V and 5 from J, leaving 11 bases between them.

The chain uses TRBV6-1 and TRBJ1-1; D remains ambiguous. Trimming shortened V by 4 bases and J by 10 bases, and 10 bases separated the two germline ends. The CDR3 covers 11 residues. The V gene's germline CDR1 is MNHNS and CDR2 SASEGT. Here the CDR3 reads CASSVYNGAFF. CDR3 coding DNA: TGTGCCAGCAGTGTTTATAACGGAGCTTTCTTT.

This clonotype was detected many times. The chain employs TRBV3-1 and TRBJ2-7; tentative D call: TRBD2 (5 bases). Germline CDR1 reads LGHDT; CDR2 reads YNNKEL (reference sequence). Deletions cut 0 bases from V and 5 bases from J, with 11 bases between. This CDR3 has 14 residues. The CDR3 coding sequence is TGTGCCAGCAGCCAAGATCACGGGATAGACGAGCAGTACTTC. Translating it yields CASSQDHGIDEQYF.

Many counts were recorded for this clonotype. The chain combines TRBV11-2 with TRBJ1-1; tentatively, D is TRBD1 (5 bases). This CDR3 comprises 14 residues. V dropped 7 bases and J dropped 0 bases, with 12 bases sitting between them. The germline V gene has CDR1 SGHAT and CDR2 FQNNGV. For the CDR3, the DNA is TGTGCCAGCAACAGGAACTTCATGAACACTGAAGCTTTCTTT. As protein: CASNRNFMNTEAFF.

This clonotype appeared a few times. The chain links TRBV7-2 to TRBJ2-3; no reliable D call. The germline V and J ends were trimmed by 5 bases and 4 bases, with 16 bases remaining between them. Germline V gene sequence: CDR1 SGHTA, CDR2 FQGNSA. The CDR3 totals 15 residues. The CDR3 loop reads CASSHRALRPDTQYF. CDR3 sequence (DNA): TGTGCCAGCAGCCACCGGGCCCTCAGGCCAGATACGCAGTATTTT.

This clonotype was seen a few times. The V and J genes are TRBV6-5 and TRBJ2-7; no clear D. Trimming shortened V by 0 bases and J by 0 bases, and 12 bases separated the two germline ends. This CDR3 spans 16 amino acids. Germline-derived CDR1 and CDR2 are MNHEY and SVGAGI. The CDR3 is CASSYSGGSSSYEQYF. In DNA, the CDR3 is TGTGCCAGCAGTTACTCCGGCGGTTCGAGCTCCTACGAGCAGTACTTC.

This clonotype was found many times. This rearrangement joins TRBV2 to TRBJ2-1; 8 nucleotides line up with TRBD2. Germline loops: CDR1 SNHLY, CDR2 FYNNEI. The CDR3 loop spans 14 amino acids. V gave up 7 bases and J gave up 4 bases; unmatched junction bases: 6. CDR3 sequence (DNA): TGTGCCAGCACACTCACTAGCGGATACAATGAGCAGTTCTTC. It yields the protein CASTLTSGYNEQFF.

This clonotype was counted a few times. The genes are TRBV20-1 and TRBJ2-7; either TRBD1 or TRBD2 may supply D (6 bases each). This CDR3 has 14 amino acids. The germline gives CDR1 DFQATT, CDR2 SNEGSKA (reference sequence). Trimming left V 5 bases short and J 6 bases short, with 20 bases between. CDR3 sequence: CSAPLGRGGGEQYF. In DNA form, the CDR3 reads TGCAGTGCTCCCTTGGGGAGAGGGGGAGGCGAGCAGTACTTC.